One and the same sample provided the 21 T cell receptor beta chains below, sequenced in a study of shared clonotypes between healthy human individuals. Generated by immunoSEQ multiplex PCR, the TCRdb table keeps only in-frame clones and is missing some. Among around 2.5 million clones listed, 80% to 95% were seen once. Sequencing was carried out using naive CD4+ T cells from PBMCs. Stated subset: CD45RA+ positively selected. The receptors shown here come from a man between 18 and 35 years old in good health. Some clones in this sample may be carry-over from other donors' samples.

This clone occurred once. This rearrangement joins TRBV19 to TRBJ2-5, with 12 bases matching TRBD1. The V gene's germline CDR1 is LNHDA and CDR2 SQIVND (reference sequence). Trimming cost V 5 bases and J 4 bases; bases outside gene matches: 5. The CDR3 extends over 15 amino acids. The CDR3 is CASSPGTGGAETQYF. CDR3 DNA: TGTGCCAGTAGTCCCGGGACAGGGGGCGCAGAGACCCAGTACTTC.

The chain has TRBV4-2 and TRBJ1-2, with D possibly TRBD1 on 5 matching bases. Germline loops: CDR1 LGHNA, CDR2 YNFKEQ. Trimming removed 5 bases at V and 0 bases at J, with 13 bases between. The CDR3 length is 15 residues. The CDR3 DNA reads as TGTGCCAGCAGCGCCTTGGGGGGAACTAACTATGGCTACACCTTC. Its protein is CASSALGGTNYGYTF.

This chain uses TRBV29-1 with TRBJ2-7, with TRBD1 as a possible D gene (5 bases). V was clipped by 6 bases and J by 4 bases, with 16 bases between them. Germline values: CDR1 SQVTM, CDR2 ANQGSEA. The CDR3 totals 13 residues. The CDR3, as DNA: TGCAGCGTCCGGGCAGGGATGTTGTACGAGCAGTACTTC. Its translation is CSVRAGMLYEQYF.

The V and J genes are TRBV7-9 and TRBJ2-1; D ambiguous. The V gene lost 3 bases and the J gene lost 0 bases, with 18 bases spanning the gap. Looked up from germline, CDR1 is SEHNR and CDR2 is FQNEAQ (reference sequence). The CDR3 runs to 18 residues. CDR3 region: CASSFSSGPMSSYNEQFF. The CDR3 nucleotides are TGTGCCAGCAGCTTCTCTTCTGGTCCGATGAGCTCCTACAATGAGCAGTTCTTC.

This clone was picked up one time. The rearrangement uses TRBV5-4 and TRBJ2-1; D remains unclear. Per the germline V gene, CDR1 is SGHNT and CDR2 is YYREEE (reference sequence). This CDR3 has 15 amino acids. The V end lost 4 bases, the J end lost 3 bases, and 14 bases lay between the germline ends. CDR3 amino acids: CASSDEPRYYNEQFF. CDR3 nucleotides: TGTGCCAGCAGCGACGAACCTAGGTACTACAATGAGCAGTTCTTC.

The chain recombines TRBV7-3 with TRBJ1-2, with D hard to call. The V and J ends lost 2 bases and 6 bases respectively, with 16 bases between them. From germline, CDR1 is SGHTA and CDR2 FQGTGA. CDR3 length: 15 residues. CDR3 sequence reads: CASSLLGTSGNGYTF. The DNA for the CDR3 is TGTGCCAGCAGCTTACTGGGCACCTCGGGAAATGGCTACACCTTC.

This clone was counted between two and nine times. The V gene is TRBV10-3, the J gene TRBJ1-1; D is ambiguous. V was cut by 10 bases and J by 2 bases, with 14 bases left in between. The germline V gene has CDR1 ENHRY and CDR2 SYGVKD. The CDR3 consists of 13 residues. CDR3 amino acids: CATSAGGNTEAFF. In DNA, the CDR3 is TGTGCCACCTCGGCCGGTGGTAACACTGAAGCTTTCTTT.

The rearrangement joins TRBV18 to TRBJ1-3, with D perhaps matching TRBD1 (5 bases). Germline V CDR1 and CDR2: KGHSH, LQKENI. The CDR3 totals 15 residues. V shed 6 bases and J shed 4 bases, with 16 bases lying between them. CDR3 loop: CASSPGAETGNTIYF. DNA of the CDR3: TGTGCCAGCTCTCCCGGGGCGGAGACCGGAAACACCATATATTTT.

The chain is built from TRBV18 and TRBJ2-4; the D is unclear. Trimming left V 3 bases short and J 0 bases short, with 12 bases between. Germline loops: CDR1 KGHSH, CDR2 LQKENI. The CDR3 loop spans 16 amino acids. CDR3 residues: CASSPLPPIAKNIQYF. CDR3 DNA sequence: TGTGCCAGCTCACCCCTACCCCCTATAGCCAAAAACATTCAGTACTTC.

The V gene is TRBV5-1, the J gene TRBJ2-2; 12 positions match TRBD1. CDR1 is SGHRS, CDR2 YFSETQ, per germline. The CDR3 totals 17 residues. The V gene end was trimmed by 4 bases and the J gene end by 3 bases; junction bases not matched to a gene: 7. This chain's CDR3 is CASSPGQGAWYTGELFF. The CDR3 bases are TGCGCCAGCAGCCCGGGACAGGGGGCATGGTACACCGGGGAGCTGTTTTTT.

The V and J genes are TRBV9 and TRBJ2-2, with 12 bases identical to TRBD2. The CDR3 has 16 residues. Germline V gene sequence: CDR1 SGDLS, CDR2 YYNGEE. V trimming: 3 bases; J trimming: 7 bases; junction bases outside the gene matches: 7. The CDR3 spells CASSATSGRTGGELFF. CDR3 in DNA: TGTGCCAGCAGCGCCACTAGCGGGAGGACCGGCGGGGAGCTGTTTTTT.

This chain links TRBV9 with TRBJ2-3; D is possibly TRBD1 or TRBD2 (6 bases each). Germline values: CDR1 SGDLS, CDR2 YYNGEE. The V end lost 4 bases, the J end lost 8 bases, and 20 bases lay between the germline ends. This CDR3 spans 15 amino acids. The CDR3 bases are TGTGCCAGCAGCCCTCTGGTGGAGGAGGGGGGTACGCAGTATTTT. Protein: CASSPLVEEGGTQYF.

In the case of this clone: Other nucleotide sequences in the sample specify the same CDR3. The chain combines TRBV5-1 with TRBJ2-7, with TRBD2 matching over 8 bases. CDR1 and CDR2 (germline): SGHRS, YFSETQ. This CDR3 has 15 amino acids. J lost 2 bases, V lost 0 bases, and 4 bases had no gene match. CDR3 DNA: TGCGCCAGCAGCTTGGCCGGGAGGGCGGCCTACGAGCAGTACTTC. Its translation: CASSLAGRAAYEQYF.

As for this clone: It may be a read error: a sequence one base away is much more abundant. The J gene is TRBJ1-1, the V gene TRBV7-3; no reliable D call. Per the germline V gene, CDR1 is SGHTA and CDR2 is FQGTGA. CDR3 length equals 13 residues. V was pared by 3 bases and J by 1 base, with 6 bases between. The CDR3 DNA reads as TGTGCCAGCAGCTTCAACGGGAACACTGAAGCTTTCTTT. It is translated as CASSFNGNTEAFF.

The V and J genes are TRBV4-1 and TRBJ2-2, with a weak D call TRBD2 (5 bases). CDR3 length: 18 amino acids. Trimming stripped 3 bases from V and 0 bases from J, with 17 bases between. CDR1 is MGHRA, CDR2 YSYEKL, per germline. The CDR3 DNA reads TGCGCCAGCAGCCAGGATAGAGCGGCGCCTCCGAACACCGGGGAGCTGTTTTTT. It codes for CASSQDRAAPPNTGELFF.

The CDR3 sequence is CASSMEPDTSYNEQFF. CDR3 DNA: TGTGCCAGTAGTATGGAGCCGGACACCTCCTACAATGAGCAGTTCTTC. The chain has TRBV19 and TRBJ2-1; possible D gene TRBD1, 5 bases. V lost 3 bases and J 0 bases, leaving 12 bases between the germline ends. The CDR3 is made up of 16 amino acids. Germline CDR1 LNHDA, CDR2 SQIVND (reference sequence).

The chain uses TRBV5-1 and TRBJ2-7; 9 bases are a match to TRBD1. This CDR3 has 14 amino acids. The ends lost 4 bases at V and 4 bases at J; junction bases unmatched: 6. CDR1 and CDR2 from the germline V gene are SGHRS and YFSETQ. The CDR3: CASSSTGGTYEQYF. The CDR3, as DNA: TGCGCCAGCAGCAGTACAGGGGGCACGTACGAGCAGTACTTC.

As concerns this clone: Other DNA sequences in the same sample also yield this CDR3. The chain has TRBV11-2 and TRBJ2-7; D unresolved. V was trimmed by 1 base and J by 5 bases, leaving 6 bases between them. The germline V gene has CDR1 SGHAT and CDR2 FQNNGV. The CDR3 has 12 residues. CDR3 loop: CASSLGPDEQYF. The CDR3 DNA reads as TGTGCCAGCAGCTTAGGGCCGGACGAGCAGTACTTC.

The CDR3 nucleotides read TGTGCCAGCAGTGTTCTACAGGGCCGCAATCAGCCCCAGCATTTT. Its translation: CASSVLQGRNQPQHF. The gene calls are TRBV2 and TRBJ1-5; D may be TRBD1 (6 bases). CDR3 length: 15 residues. Trimming stripped 4 bases from V and 2 bases from J, with 12 bases between. CDR1 SNHLY and CDR2 FYNNEI come from the germline V gene.

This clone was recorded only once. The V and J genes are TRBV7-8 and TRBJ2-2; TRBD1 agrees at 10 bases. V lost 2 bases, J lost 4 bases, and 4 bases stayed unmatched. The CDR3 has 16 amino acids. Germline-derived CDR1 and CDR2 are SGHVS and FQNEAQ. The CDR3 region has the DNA TGTGCCAGCAGCTTAAGGGGACAGGGGACCACCGGGGAGCTGTTTTTT. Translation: CASSLRGQGTTGELFF.

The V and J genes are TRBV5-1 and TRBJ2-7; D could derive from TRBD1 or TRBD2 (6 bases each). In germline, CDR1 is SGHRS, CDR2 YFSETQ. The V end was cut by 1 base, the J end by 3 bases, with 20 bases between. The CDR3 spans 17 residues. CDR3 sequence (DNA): TGCGCCAGCAGCTTGCGGCCGGGGGCACTCGAAGGCTACGAGCAGTACTTC. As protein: CASSLRPGALEGYEQYF.